Sequencing of this T cell receptor beta chain was carried out in a study of CD8 T cells in ankylosing spondylitis. Study results and limitations: Ankylosing spondylitis blood appeared to carry a characteristic TCR beta motif of 7 or 8 highly homologous variants. Disease-linked clones were found to be CD8+ and relatively rare in peripheral blood. Reactive arthritis synovial fluid and blood previously showed some of these motif variants.

In its sample, this clonotype was seen many times. The antigen remains undetermined. One junction end disagrees with the germline gene, perhaps due to a read error. Quantitative 5'-RACE with molecular barcodes produced the TCR beta libraries. TCRdb analysed the 5' RACE reads with MiXCR anew, one entry per CDR3 protein. The table has roughly 130,000 distinct CDR3 sequences, roughly 8.3% seen once. Sequenced: synovial fluid, either unsorted or a sorted T cell fraction (not recorded which). This clonotype was obtained from a male donor with ankylosing spondylitis.

CDR3 in DNA: TGTGCTAGCAGCCCGGGCGGCTACAATGAGCAGTTCTTC. It yields the protein CASSPGGYNEQFF. V is TRBV7-7 and J is TRBJ2-1; D not resolved. Germline V gives CDR1 SSHAT, CDR2 FNYEAQ (reference sequence). The CDR3 is 13 residues long.